The clone carrying this T cell receptor beta chain has a handful of counts. Its antigen is unknown. Trimming shortened V by 5 bases and J by 6 bases, and 13 bases separated the two germline ends. The CDR3 covers 14 residues. Germline loops: CDR1 LGHNA, CDR2 YNFKEQ. The sample comes from a study of cytomegalovirus exposure and HLA in healthy donors. Study information: Membership in the Caucasian-associated ancestry cluster was found for around 85% of approximately 400 genotyped donors.

General observations from the study: Some public TCRs appeared in many individuals, while most sequences were rare. The likely explanation for a cluster of highly shared sequence variants was sequencing artifact. Presence/absence analyses took donor sequencing depth as roughly uniform.

Primers: 60 Vbeta forward and 13 Jbeta reverse. Repertoires were generated with immunoSEQ multiplex PCR, while TCRdb's copy carries only in-frame clones and drops some. Of some 170,000 clones detected, 81% appear once; the ten largest clones hold just under 5%. This sequence originates from a woman aged 18-29 years in good health and CMV-seropositive. V gene TRBV4-2 combines with J gene TRBJ2-2, with D possibly matching TRBD2 (6 bases). The sequenced sample consisted of PBMCs. The CDR3 DNA reads as TGTGCCAGCAGCTTAAGCGGGTGGTCCGGGGAGCTGTTTTTT. Its translation is CASSLSGWSGELFF.